This T cell receptor (beta chain) was sequenced in a study of CD8 T cells in ankylosing spondylitis. This clonotype occurred many times. What it recognizes is unknown. From germline, CDR1 is ENHRY and CDR2 SYGVKD. The germline V and J ends were trimmed by 2 bases and 1 base, with 15 bases remaining between them. CDR3 length: 16 amino acids. TCRdb ran MiXCR on the 5' RACE reads and lists one entry per CDR3 protein. The top ten clones hold less than 3% of a sample with roughly 250,000 distinct CDR3 sequences, roughly a tenth of them seen once. Study observations and caveats: Certain motif variants had earlier appeared in reactive arthritis synovial fluid and blood. It was reported that disease-linked clones were significantly enriched in matched ankylosing spondylitis synovial fluid. Blood of patients with ankylosing spondylitis appeared to be characterized by a TCR beta motif of fewer than 10 highly homologous variants.

The sequenced sample consisted of blood, either unsorted or a sorted T cell fraction (not recorded which). The J gene is TRBJ2-7, the V gene TRBV10-3; D gene unclear. The receptor comes from a male donor with ankylosing spondylitis or in good health (not recorded which). The CDR3 DNA reads TGTGCCATCAGTGAGCCGGTAACAGCTTATTCCTACGAGCAGTACTTC. This sequence encodes CAISEPVTAYSYEQYF.